One sample yielded the 6 T cell receptor beta chains listed below, sequenced in a study of T cells after somatic rescue of genetic block. Only in-frame clones appear in the TCRdb table, and some are missing; sequencing was by immunoSEQ multiplex PCR. Of over 95,000 clones listed, around nine tenths are singletons. The sample was peripheral blood mononuclear cells (PBMCs). The receptors shown here come from a woman in her late teens or twenties.

The V and J genes are TRBV7-2 and TRBJ2-7; 9 bases map to TRBD1. Germline V gives CDR1 SGHTA, CDR2 FQGNSA. The V gene end was trimmed by 7 bases and the J gene end by 6 bases; junction bases not matched to a gene: 10. CDR3 length: 14 residues. The CDR3 loop reads CASTSGTGLVEQYF. Written as DNA, the CDR3 is TGTGCCAGCACCTCCGGGACAGGGCTCGTCGAGCAGTACTTC. The whole variable domain, remainder taken from reference TRBV7-2 and TRBJ2-7, is GAGVSQSPSNKVTEKGKDVELRCDPISGHTALYWYRQSLGQGLEFLIYFQGNSAPDKSGLPSDRFSAERTGGSVSTLTIQRTQQEDSAVYLCASTSGTGLVEQYFGPGTRLTVT.

This clone has a single count. The V gene is TRBV2, the J gene TRBJ1-2; 7 nucleotides agree with TRBD1. This CDR3 has 14 amino acids. V shed 0 bases and J 4 bases; nucleotides not matched to a gene: 2. Germline V gene data show CDR1 as SNHLY and CDR2 as FYNNEI. CDR3 DNA: TGTGCCAGCAGTGAAGCCCCAGGGGGCTATGGCTACACCTTC. Its translation is CASSEAPGGYGYTF.

This clone came up a few times. The chain carries TRBV30 and TRBJ1-2, with 7 nucleotides matching TRBD1. The trim removed 0 bases at V and 8 bases at J, leaving 3 bases unmatched. Germline loops: CDR1 GTSNPN, CDR2 SVGIG (reference sequence). This CDR3 contains 12 residues. The CDR3 reads CAWSVQGEGYTF. The CDR3 nucleotides read TGTGCCTGGAGTGTTCAGGGGGAGGGCTACACCTTC.

V gene TRBV5-8 combines with J gene TRBJ1-1; a possible D gene is TRBD1 (5 bases). Looked up from germline, CDR1 is SGHTS and CDR2 is YDEGEE. The CDR3 runs 16 residues. V was cut by 6 bases and J by 1 base, with 19 bases left in between. This chain's CDR3 is CASTPLRSGTNTEAFF. The CDR3 DNA is TGTGCCAGCACCCCGCTTCGCTCAGGGACGAACACTGAAGCTTTCTTT.

The J gene is TRBJ1-2, the V gene TRBV11-2, with D unresolved. CDR3 length: 15 residues. In germline, CDR1 is SGHAT, CDR2 FQNNGV. The germline V and J ends were trimmed by 5 bases and 8 bases, with 21 bases remaining between them. The CDR3 coding sequence is TGTGCCAGCAGCCGCCGAGTGGCAACTTCTCAGGGCTACACCTTC. As protein: CASSRRVATSQGYTF. Variable domain in full (rest from reference TRBV11-2 and TRBJ1-2): EAGVAQSPRYKIIEKRQSVAFWCNPISGHATLYWYQQILGQGPKLLIQFQNNGVVDDSQLPKDRFSAERLKGVDSTLKIQPAKLEDSAVYLCASSRRVATSQGYTFGSGTRLTVV.

This chain uses TRBV27 with TRBJ2-7; 9 nucleotides align to TRBD1. After removal of 6 bases from V and 5 bases from J, the junction contained 5 bases not matched to a gene. Germline CDR1 and CDR2: MNHEY and SMNVEV (reference sequence). The CDR3 extends over 13 amino acids. The CDR3 DNA reads as TGTGCCAGCAGCTTGGACAGGGGCGACGAGCAGTACTTC. Translated: CASSLDRGDEQYF.